Detailed here is one T cell receptor (beta chain). The V segment lost 4 bases and the J segment 3 bases; nucleotides outside the gene matches: 6. CDR3 length: 14 residues. Germline V gene sequence: CDR1 SGHNT, CDR2 YYREEE (reference sequence). These data originate in a study of blood T cell repertoires in COVID-19. TCRdb keeps only in-frame clones here, not all; method: immunoSEQ multiplex PCR. The table lists roughly 290,000 clones, 89% of them singletons. V gene TRBV5-4 combines with J gene TRBJ1-1; 7 bases are shared with TRBD1. The specimen sequenced was peripheral blood. This TCR was recovered from a woman aged 60-75 years with acute or convalescent COVID-19. The CDR3 sequence: CASSPGQKDTEAFF. The CDR3 DNA is TGTGCCAGCAGCCCGGGACAGAAAGACACTGAAGCTTTCTTT.